This TCR beta chain stems from a study of cytomegalovirus exposure and HLA in healthy donors. This CDR3 region has 13 residues. CDR1 and CDR2 (germline): LNHNV, YYDKDF (reference sequence). Trimming stripped 0 bases from V and 5 bases from J, with 7 bases between. This PCR relied on a set of 60 Vbeta primers and 13 Jbeta primers. Assay used: immunoSEQ multiplex PCR; TCRdb lists only in-frame clones, some missing. Of 150,000 to 200,000 clones listed, about 79% were seen once; the top ten hold less than 8%. This sequence joins TRBV15 and TRBJ1-1; D is undetermined. The sequencing input was PBMCs. The TCR comes from a man aged 35 to 55 in good health and CMV-seropositive. CDR3 region: CATSREAGTEAFF. CDR3 coding DNA: TGTGCCACCAGCAGAGAGGCGGGGACTGAAGCTTTCTTT.